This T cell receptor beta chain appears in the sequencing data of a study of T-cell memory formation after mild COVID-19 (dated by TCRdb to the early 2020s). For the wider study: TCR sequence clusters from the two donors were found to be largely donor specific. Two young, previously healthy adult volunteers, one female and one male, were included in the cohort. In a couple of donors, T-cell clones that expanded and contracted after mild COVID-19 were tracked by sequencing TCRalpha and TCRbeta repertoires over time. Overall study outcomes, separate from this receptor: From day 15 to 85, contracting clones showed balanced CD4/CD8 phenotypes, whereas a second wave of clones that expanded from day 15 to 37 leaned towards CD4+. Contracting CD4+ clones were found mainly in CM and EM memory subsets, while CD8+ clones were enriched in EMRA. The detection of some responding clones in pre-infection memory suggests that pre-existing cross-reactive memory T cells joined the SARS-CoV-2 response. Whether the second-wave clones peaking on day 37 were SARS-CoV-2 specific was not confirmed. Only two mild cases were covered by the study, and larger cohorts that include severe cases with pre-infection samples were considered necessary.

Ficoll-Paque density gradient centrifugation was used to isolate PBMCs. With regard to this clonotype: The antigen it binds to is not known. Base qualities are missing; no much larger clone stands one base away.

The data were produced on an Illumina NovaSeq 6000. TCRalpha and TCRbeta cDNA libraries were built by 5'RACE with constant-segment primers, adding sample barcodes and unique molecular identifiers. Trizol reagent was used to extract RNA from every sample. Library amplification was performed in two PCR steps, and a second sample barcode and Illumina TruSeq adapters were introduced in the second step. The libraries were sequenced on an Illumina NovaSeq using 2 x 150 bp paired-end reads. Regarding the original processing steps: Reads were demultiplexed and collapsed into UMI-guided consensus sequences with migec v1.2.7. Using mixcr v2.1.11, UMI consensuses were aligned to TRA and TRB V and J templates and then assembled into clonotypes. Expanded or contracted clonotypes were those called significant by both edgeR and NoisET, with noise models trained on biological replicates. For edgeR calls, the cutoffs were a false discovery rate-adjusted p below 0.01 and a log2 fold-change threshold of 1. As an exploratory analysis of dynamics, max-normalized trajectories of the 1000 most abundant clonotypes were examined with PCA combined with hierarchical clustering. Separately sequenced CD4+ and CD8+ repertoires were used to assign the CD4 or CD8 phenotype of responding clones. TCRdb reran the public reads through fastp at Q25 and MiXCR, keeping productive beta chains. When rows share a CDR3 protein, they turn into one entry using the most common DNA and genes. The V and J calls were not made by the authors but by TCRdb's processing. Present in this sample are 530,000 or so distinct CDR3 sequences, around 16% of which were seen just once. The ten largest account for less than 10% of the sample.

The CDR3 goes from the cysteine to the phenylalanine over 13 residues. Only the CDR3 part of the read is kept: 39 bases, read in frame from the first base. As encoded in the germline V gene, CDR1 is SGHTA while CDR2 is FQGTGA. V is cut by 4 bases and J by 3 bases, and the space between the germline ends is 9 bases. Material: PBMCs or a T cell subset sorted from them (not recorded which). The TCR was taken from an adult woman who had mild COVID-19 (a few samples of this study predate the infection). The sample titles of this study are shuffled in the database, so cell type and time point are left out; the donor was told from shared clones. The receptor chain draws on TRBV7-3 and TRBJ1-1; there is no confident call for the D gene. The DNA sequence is TGTGCCAGCAGCTCGGACGGATACACTGAAGCTTTCTTT. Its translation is CASSSDGYTEAFF.